Listed below are T cell receptor beta chains from one sample, sequenced in a study of T-cell memory formation after mild COVID-19. TCRdb reprocessed the 5' RACE reads via MiXCR and lists one record per CDR3 protein. The repertoire holds a few hundred thousand distinct CDR3 sequences, with 20% to 25% as singletons. Specimen: PBMCs or a T cell subset sorted from them (not recorded which). Receptors were obtained from a man younger than 35 who had mild COVID-19 (a few samples of this study predate the infection). Cell type and time point are not known. Both conserved end residues are part of each CDR3. Each record gives: CDR3 protein, CDR3 DNA, clone size, V gene, J gene, D gene. D genes are given only for firm matches. Part of the rows lack a size; the others show once, few, many or a class for expanded clones.

cdr3_aa: CASSVFRRGFQETQYF
cdr3_nt: TGTGCCAGCAGCGTATTTAGGCGGGGGTTCCAAGAGACCCAGTACTTC
clone_size: few
v_call: TRBV9
j_call: TRBJ2-5
d_call: TRBD2

cdr3_aa: CASSLKGGRF
cdr3_nt: TGTGCCAGCAGCTTAAAGGGAGGTCGTTTT
clone_size: many
v_call: TRBV5-8
j_call: TRBJ1-4
d_call: -

cdr3_aa: CASSLAGGTSASGNTIYF
cdr3_nt: TGTGCCAGCAGCTTGGCGGGGGGTACCTCTGCCTCTGGAAACACCATATATTTT
clone_size: once
v_call: TRBV5-5
j_call: TRBJ1-3
d_call: -

cdr3_aa: CAISGLGNTGELFF
cdr3_nt: TGTGCCATCAGTGGCTTGGGGAACACCGGGGAGCTGTTTTTT
clone_size: many
v_call: TRBV10-3
j_call: TRBJ2-2
d_call: -

cdr3_aa: CASPGELFF
cdr3_nt: TGTGCCAGTCCTGGGGAGCTGTTTTTT
clone_size: -
v_call: TRBV11-2
j_call: TRBJ2-2
d_call: -

cdr3_aa: CASSPRDSHWGYTF
cdr3_nt: TGTGCCAGCAGCCCACGGGACAGTCACTGGGGCTACACCTTC
clone_size: many
v_call: TRBV7-2
j_call: TRBJ1-2
d_call: TRBD1

cdr3_aa: CATSGSYEQYF
cdr3_nt: TGTGCCACATCGGGCTCCTACGAGCAGTACTTC
clone_size: few
v_call: TRBV7-9
j_call: TRBJ2-7
d_call: -

cdr3_aa: CASSQDGAPYEQYF
cdr3_nt: TGTGCCAGCAGCCAAGACGGGGCTCCCTACGAGCAGTACTTC
clone_size: -
v_call: TRBV3-1
j_call: TRBJ2-7
d_call: -

cdr3_aa: CASSQTDLGTNEKLFF
cdr3_nt: TGTGCCAGCAGCCAAACCGACCTTGGAACTAATGAAAAACTGTTTTTT
clone_size: -
v_call: TRBV7-9
j_call: TRBJ1-4
d_call: -

cdr3_aa: CASRGTGKLEAFF
cdr3_nt: TGTGCCAGCAGAGGTACCGGCAAACTTGAAGCTTTCTTT
clone_size: -
v_call: TRBV2
j_call: TRBJ1-1
d_call: -

cdr3_aa: CASKAGSSDTQYF
cdr3_nt: TGTGCCAGCAAAGCGGGGAGTTCAGATACGCAGTATTTT
clone_size: -
v_call: TRBV2
j_call: TRBJ2-3
d_call: TRBD2

cdr3_aa: CASSQGGASTDTQYF
cdr3_nt: TGTGCCAGCAGCCAGGGGGGGGCCAGCACAGATACGCAGTATTTT
clone_size: -
v_call: TRBV7-3
j_call: TRBJ2-3
d_call: -

cdr3_aa: CASSDAGNEQFF
cdr3_nt: TGCGCCAGCAGTGACGCGGGGAATGAGCAGTTCTTC
clone_size: -
v_call: TRBV10-1
j_call: TRBJ2-1
d_call: -

cdr3_aa: CASSFLSEAFF
cdr3_nt: TGTGCCAGCAGCTTTTTAAGTGAAGCTTTCTTT
clone_size: many
v_call: TRBV5-4
j_call: TRBJ1-1
d_call: -

cdr3_aa: CASSAPVYGEAYNEQFF
cdr3_nt: TGTGCCAGCAGCGCGCCGGTGTACGGGGAGGCCTACAATGAGCAGTTCTTC
clone_size: few
v_call: TRBV7-9
j_call: TRBJ2-1
d_call: -

cdr3_aa: CASSQSHSGNTIYF
cdr3_nt: TGTGCCAGCAGCCAGAGCCACTCTGGAAACACCATATATTTT
clone_size: many
v_call: TRBV11-2
j_call: TRBJ1-3
d_call: -

cdr3_aa: CASSLRAAQYNEQFF
cdr3_nt: TGTGCCAGCAGTTTACGGGCGGCCCAGTACAATGAGCAGTTCTTC
clone_size: few
v_call: TRBV12-3/TRBV12-4
j_call: TRBJ2-1
d_call: -

cdr3_aa: CASSPGTGGEDTQYF
cdr3_nt: TGTGCCAGCAGCCCGGGGACAGGGGGCGAAGATACGCAGTATTTT
clone_size: once
v_call: TRBV6-5
j_call: TRBJ2-3
d_call: TRBD1

cdr3_aa: CATSVSGTAPYNEQFF
cdr3_nt: TGTGCCACCAGCGTCTCCGGGACAGCACCGTACAATGAGCAGTTCTTC
clone_size: -
v_call: TRBV24-1
j_call: TRBJ2-1
d_call: TRBD1

cdr3_aa: CASNRQGGYGYTF
cdr3_nt: TGTGCCAGCAACAGACAGGGCGGCTATGGCTACACCTTC
clone_size: few
v_call: TRBV7-9
j_call: TRBJ1-2
d_call: TRBD1

cdr3_aa: CASSQDWDGVNTEAFF
cdr3_nt: TGCGCCAGCAGCCAAGATTGGGACGGGGTGAACACTGAAGCTTTCTTT
clone_size: -
v_call: TRBV4-3
j_call: TRBJ1-1
d_call: -

cdr3_aa: CASSQMGGSGQETQYF
cdr3_nt: TGCGCCAGCAGCCAGATGGGGGGATCGGGCCAAGAGACCCAGTACTTC
clone_size: -
v_call: TRBV4-1
j_call: TRBJ2-5
d_call: -

cdr3_aa: CASSPTGMGYTEAFF
cdr3_nt: TGTGCCAGCAGTCCTACAGGGATGGGGTACACTGAAGCTTTCTTT
clone_size: -
v_call: TRBV28
j_call: TRBJ1-1
d_call: -

cdr3_aa: CAWTSLEGRAAFF
cdr3_nt: TGTGCCTGGACCAGTTTGGAGGGGCGAGCCGCTTTCTTT
clone_size: few
v_call: TRBV30
j_call: TRBJ1-1
d_call: -

cdr3_aa: CASLLVGTEAFF
cdr3_nt: TGTGCCAGCTTACTCGTGGGAACTGAAGCTTTCTTT
clone_size: few
v_call: TRBV6-6
j_call: TRBJ1-1
d_call: -

cdr3_aa: CASSLSRGNYGYTF
cdr3_nt: TGTGCCAGCAGCTTATCCAGGGGGAATTATGGCTACACCTTC
clone_size: few
v_call: TRBV7-9
j_call: TRBJ1-2
d_call: TRBD1

cdr3_aa: CASSPRVREQYF
cdr3_nt: TGTGCCAGCAGCCCCAGGGTACGCGAGCAGTACTTC
clone_size: few
v_call: TRBV7-2
j_call: TRBJ2-7
d_call: -

cdr3_aa: CASSGGTNEQFF
cdr3_nt: TGCGCCAGCAGTGGGGGTACGAATGAGCAGTTCTTC
clone_size: -
v_call: TRBV10-2
j_call: TRBJ2-1
d_call: -

cdr3_aa: CASSLRVGGPTDTQYF
cdr3_nt: TGCGCCAGCAGCTTGAGGGTGGGGGGGCCCACAGATACGCAGTATTTT
clone_size: many
v_call: TRBV5-1
j_call: TRBJ2-3
d_call: -

cdr3_aa: CSATDVGRTQYF
cdr3_nt: TGCAGTGCTACCGACGTCGGACGGACCCAGTACTTC
clone_size: -
v_call: TRBV20-1
j_call: TRBJ2-5
d_call: -

cdr3_aa: CASSLWTSGVDEQFF
cdr3_nt: TGTGCCAGCAGCCTCTGGACTAGCGGGGTCGATGAGCAGTTCTTC
clone_size: few
v_call: TRBV7-2
j_call: TRBJ2-1
d_call: TRBD2

cdr3_aa: CASSLTGVGELFF
cdr3_nt: TGTGCCAGCAGCTTGACAGGGGTCGGGGAGCTGTTTTTT
clone_size: few
v_call: TRBV7-6
j_call: TRBJ2-2
d_call: TRBD1

cdr3_aa: CASSYGPTGDYGYTF
cdr3_nt: TGTGCCAGCAGTTACGGACCGACAGGCGACTATGGCTACACCTTC
clone_size: -
v_call: TRBV6-2/TRBV6-3
j_call: TRBJ1-2
d_call: -

cdr3_aa: CASSVGQRSYEQYF
cdr3_nt: TGTGCCAGCAGTGTGGGACAACGCTCCTACGAGCAGTACTTC
clone_size: -
v_call: TRBV6-1
j_call: TRBJ2-7
d_call: -

cdr3_aa: CASSPGTGGKQFF
cdr3_nt: TGTGCCAGCAGCCCCGGGACAGGGGGCAAGCAGTTCTTC
clone_size: few
v_call: TRBV7-2
j_call: TRBJ2-1
d_call: TRBD1

cdr3_aa: CASRPGQSSDTQYF
cdr3_nt: TGTGCCAGCAGACCGGGACAGAGTTCAGATACGCAGTATTTT
clone_size: few
v_call: TRBV7-2
j_call: TRBJ2-3
d_call: TRBD1

cdr3_aa: CASSYAASNQPQHF
cdr3_nt: TGTGCCAGCAGTTACGCGGCCAGCAATCAGCCCCAGCATTTT
clone_size: -
v_call: TRBV6-6
j_call: TRBJ1-5
d_call: -

cdr3_aa: CSARDLVLQGRGSSNQPQHF
cdr3_nt: TGCAGTGCTAGAGATCTCGTCCTGCAGGGGAGAGGATCTAGCAATCAGCCCCAGCATTTT
clone_size: once
v_call: TRBV20-1
j_call: TRBJ1-5
d_call: -

cdr3_aa: CASNSGQGETQYF
cdr3_nt: TGTGCCAGCAACTCCGGACAGGGAGAGACCCAGTACTTC
clone_size: few
v_call: TRBV12-3/TRBV12-4
j_call: TRBJ2-5
d_call: TRBD1

cdr3_aa: CASSSRTGDTGELFF
cdr3_nt: TGCGCCAGCAGCTCCCGGACAGGGGATACCGGGGAGCTGTTTTTT
clone_size: few
v_call: TRBV5-1
j_call: TRBJ2-2
d_call: TRBD1

cdr3_aa: CSASAEGAYNSPLHF
cdr3_nt: TGCAGTGCCTCGGCCGAAGGGGCCTATAATTCACCCCTCCACTTT
clone_size: -
v_call: TRBV20-1
j_call: TRBJ1-6
d_call: -

cdr3_aa: CASSSVERDTQYF
cdr3_nt: TGTGCCAGCAGCTCTGTAGAGAGGGATACGCAGTATTTT
clone_size: many
v_call: TRBV7-2
j_call: TRBJ2-3
d_call: -

cdr3_aa: CATSARVTQPQHF
cdr3_nt: TGTGCCACCAGCGCCAGGGTGACTCAGCCCCAGCATTTT
clone_size: few
v_call: TRBV15
j_call: TRBJ1-5
d_call: -

cdr3_aa: CASSLDLFGEGTQYF
cdr3_nt: TGTGCCAGCAGCCTGGACCTGTTTGGGGAAGGGACCCAGTACTTC
clone_size: few
v_call: TRBV7-2
j_call: TRBJ2-5
d_call: -

cdr3_aa: CSDRDVRAGEKLFF
cdr3_nt: TGCAGTGATAGAGATGTGAGGGCGGGGGAAAAACTGTTTTTT
clone_size: few
v_call: TRBV20-1
j_call: TRBJ1-4
d_call: -

cdr3_aa: CAISGGEGGVLDTQYF
cdr3_nt: TGTGCCATCAGTGGAGGGGAAGGTGGAGTTTTAGATACGCAGTATTTT
clone_size: -
v_call: TRBV10-3
j_call: TRBJ2-3
d_call: -

cdr3_aa: CASSLVSNYGYTF
cdr3_nt: TGTGCCAGCAGCTTAGTCAGTAACTATGGCTACACCTTC
clone_size: few
v_call: TRBV7-2
j_call: TRBJ1-2
d_call: -

cdr3_aa: CASSRDVAGVTTDTQYF
cdr3_nt: TGCGCCAGCAGCCGAGACGTCGCGGGGGTTACCACAGATACGCAGTATTTT
clone_size: few
v_call: TRBV4-1
j_call: TRBJ2-3
d_call: TRBD2

cdr3_aa: CATSSTGRDGPTEAFF
cdr3_nt: TGTGCCACCAGCAGTACAGGGAGAGACGGTCCCACTGAAGCTTTCTTT
clone_size: few
v_call: TRBV15
j_call: TRBJ1-1
d_call: -

cdr3_aa: CASRDRGTETFF
cdr3_nt: TGTGCCAGCAGGGACAGGGGGACTGAGACTTTCTTT
clone_size: few
v_call: TRBV28
j_call: TRBJ1-1
d_call: TRBD1